Each of the 31 T cell receptor beta chains below was sequenced from the same sample in a study of blood T cell repertoires in COVID-19. Here immunoSEQ multiplex PCR was the method, and the copy in TCRdb shows in-frame clones only, minus some. This table holds 300,000 or so clones, roughly 85% found once. Sample: PBMCs or T cells enriched from blood (not recorded which). These TCRs come from a woman aged 30 to 39 who had recovered from COVID-19.

This chain connects TRBV19 to TRBJ1-2; D gene ambiguous. Trimming shortened V by 5 bases and J by 2 bases, and 18 bases separated the two germline ends. The CDR3 totals 16 residues. Looked up from germline, CDR1 is LNHDA and CDR2 is SQIVND (reference sequence). CDR3: CASSAPLSGRNYGYTF. For the CDR3, the DNA is TGTGCCAGTAGTGCCCCTCTCTCAGGCCGAAACTATGGCTACACCTTC.

V gene TRBV20-1 combines with J gene TRBJ1-2; D uncertain. The V end was cut by 3 bases, the J end by 6 bases, with 11 bases between. The CDR3 contains 12 residues. The germline V gene has CDR1 DFQATT and CDR2 SNEGSKA (reference sequence). The DNA of the CDR3 is TGCAGTGCTAGTCTCGGAGGTAATGGCTACACCTTC. Translated, it gives CSASLGGNGYTF.

The chain is built from TRBV4-2 and TRBJ2-1; 8 bases are shared with TRBD2. The length of the CDR3 is 15 residues. Unmatched junction bases numbered 3, after V lost 0 bases and J lost 5 bases. Germline lookup yields CDR1 LGHNA and CDR2 YNFKEQ. Written as DNA, the CDR3 is TGTGCCAGCAGCCAAGATGGCGGGGGGCACAATGAGCAGTTCTTC. It is translated as CASSQDGGGHNEQFF.

This clone was detected only once. The genes are TRBV5-5 and TRBJ1-1, with D possibly being TRBD1 (6 bases). V shed 0 bases and J shed 0 bases, with 12 bases lying between them. Germline V gives CDR1 SGHKS, CDR2 YYEKEE (reference sequence). This CDR3 is built from 16 residues. This chain's CDR3 is CASSLAMGGLNTEAFF. In nucleotides, the CDR3 is TGTGCCAGCAGCTTGGCCATGGGGGGGCTGAACACTGAAGCTTTCTTT.

The rearrangement joins TRBV7-2 to TRBJ2-5; the match to TRBD1 covers 7 bases. This CDR3 is 14 amino acids long. Losses at the gene ends were 1 base for V and 5 bases for J; bases not matched to a gene: 4. Germline-derived CDR1 and CDR2 are SGHTA and FQGNSA. DNA for the CDR3: TGTGCCAGCAGCTTAGGTGGCAGGGGGGAGACCCAGTACTTC. It yields the protein CASSLGGRGETQYF.

The chain employs TRBV6-2 or TRBV6-3 and TRBJ2-1; weak D call: TRBD1 (6 bases). CDR3 length: 15 residues. Trimming took 4 bases from V and 2 from J, leaving 12 bases between them. Germline assignment: CDR1 MNHEY and CDR2 SVGEGT. The CDR3 spells CASSWTVFPYNEQFF. The CDR3 coding sequence is TGTGCCAGCAGTTGGACAGTTTTCCCCTACAATGAGCAGTTCTTC.

The rearrangement links TRBV4-1 to TRBJ2-7, with D maybe TRBD2 (5 bases). Trimming shortened V by 0 bases and J by 3 bases, and 9 bases separated the two germline ends. The germline CDR1 and CDR2 sequences are MGHRA and YSYEKL. The CDR3 consists of 14 residues. This CDR3 reads CASSQDTGNYEQYF. In DNA, the CDR3 is TGCGCCAGCAGCCAAGACACGGGAAACTACGAGCAGTACTTC.

The rearrangement joins TRBV28 to TRBJ1-1, with a weak D call TRBD1 (5 bases). Germline lookup yields CDR1 MDHEN and CDR2 SYDVKM. V gave up 6 bases and J gave up 1 base, with 12 bases separating them. The CDR3 length is 14 residues. Written as DNA, the CDR3 is TGTGCCAGCAGGGGACGGGGGTGGAACACTGAAGCTTTCTTT. Its translation: CASRGRGWNTEAFF.

The chain combines TRBV7-8 with TRBJ1-1; TRBD1 matches 8 bases. V was pared by 5 bases and J by 4 bases, with 9 bases of the junction left unmatched. CDR1 and CDR2 (germline): SGHVS, FQNEAQ. This CDR3 comprises 15 residues. CDR3 protein: CASSTRQGRSTEAFF. CDR3 nucleotide sequence: TGTGCCAGCAGCACCCGACAGGGGCGGAGCACTGAAGCTTTCTTT.

The chain combines TRBV5-1 with TRBJ2-1; 7 nucleotides align to TRBD1. The germline V gene encodes CDR1 SGHRS and CDR2 YFSETQ. With V trimmed by 7 bases and J by 5 bases, 15 bases remained unmatched. The CDR3 covers 16 residues. The CDR3: CASGALRDSIDNEQFF. CDR3 nucleotides: TGCGCCAGCGGAGCACTCCGGGACAGCATAGACAATGAGCAGTTCTTC.

CDR3 sequence: CATSRDFPGQGNEQFF. As DNA, the CDR3 is TGTGCCACCAGCAGAGATTTTCCGGGACAGGGCAATGAGCAGTTCTTC. The rearrangement links TRBV15 to TRBJ2-1, with TRBD1 matching 9 bases. Unmatched junction bases numbered 6, after V lost 0 bases and J lost 6 bases. CDR1 and CDR2 from the germline V gene are LNHNV and YYDKDF (reference sequence). This CDR3 is 16 amino acids long.

CDR3 DNA sequence: TGTGCCAGCGGCGACAGGGGGCTCAAGCCCCAGCATTTT. Translating gives CASGDRGLKPQHF. The J gene is TRBJ1-5, the V gene TRBV12-3 or TRBV12-4; 10 nucleotides agree with TRBD1. Losses at the gene ends were 8 bases for V and 8 bases for J; bases not matched to a gene: 6. This CDR3 contains 13 residues.

CDR3: CSVEGPGAEKLFF. Written as DNA, the CDR3 is TGCAGCGTTGAGGGGCCAGGGGCCGAAAAACTGTTTTTT. The genes are TRBV29-1 and TRBJ1-4; a possible D gene is TRBD1 (6 bases). Germline CDR1 and CDR2: SQVTM and ANQGSEA. V was clipped by 3 bases and J by 8 bases, with 13 bases between them. CDR3 size: 13 residues.

The rearrangement links TRBV18 to TRBJ1-2; 7 nucleotides agree with TRBD1. Germline lookup yields CDR1 KGHSH and CDR2 LQKENI. CDR3 length equals 15 residues. J was trimmed by 1 base and V by 3 bases; bases with no gene match: 5. CDR3 sequence (DNA): TGTGCCAGCTCACCCTCGGGACAGAATAACTATGGCTACACCTTC. Translated, it gives CASSPSGQNNYGYTF.

The chain carries TRBV6-5 and TRBJ1-2; TRBD1 matches at 9 bases. The germline V gene has CDR1 MNHEY and CDR2 SVGAGI. The CDR3 runs 14 residues. J lost 4 bases, V lost 5 bases, and 5 bases had no gene match. The CDR3 spells CASSKRTGAYGYTF. The CDR3 coding sequence is TGTGCCAGCAGTAAACGGACAGGGGCCTATGGCTACACCTTC.

This clone has more than one count but fewer than ten. This sequence joins TRBV5-5 and TRBJ1-6; D gene ambiguous. CDR3 size: 15 residues. Trimming stripped 4 bases from V and 7 bases from J, with 15 bases between. Germline assignment: CDR1 SGHKS and CDR2 YYEKEE (reference sequence). CDR3 region: CASSELRVGNSPLHF. For the CDR3, the DNA is TGTGCCAGCAGCGAGCTGAGGGTGGGAAATTCACCCCTCCACTTT.

V and J are TRBV19 and TRBJ1-2, with TRBD1 identical over 7 bases. The trim removed 3 bases at V and 7 bases at J, leaving 8 bases unmatched. CDR3 length: 14 amino acids. The germline V gene has CDR1 LNHDA and CDR2 SQIVND (reference sequence). The CDR3 region has the DNA TGTGCCAGTAGTATTGCAGGGGGGACATTTGGCTACACCTTC. As protein: CASSIAGGTFGYTF.

The chain links TRBV5-1 to TRBJ1-2; TRBD1 aligns across 9 bases. Germline CDR1 reads SGHRS; CDR2 reads YFSETQ. The CDR3 runs 17 residues. V dropped 3 bases and J dropped 1; count of bases not matched to a gene: 10. CDR3 sequence reads: CASSSGQGGNLNYGYTF. The CDR3 region has the DNA TGCGCCAGCAGCTCGGGACAGGGAGGAAACCTTAACTATGGCTACACCTTC.

This clone came up once. The chain links TRBV6-6 to TRBJ1-1; 8 bases are shared with TRBD1. The germline V gene encodes CDR1 MNHNY and CDR2 SVGAGI (reference sequence). The CDR3 has 17 residues. Trimming at V came to 5 bases and at J to 1 base, leaving 12 bases not matched to a gene. CDR3 residues: CASSLKWDRPKNTEAFF. The DNA of the CDR3 is TGTGCCAGCAGTCTAAAGTGGGACAGGCCAAAGAACACTGAAGCTTTCTTT.

The chain combines TRBV5-1 with TRBJ2-7, with TRBD1 identical over 7 bases. CDR3 size: 15 residues. Trimming removed 0 bases from V and 10 bases from J; junction bases left unmatched: 13. The germline V gene has CDR1 SGHRS and CDR2 YFSETQ. The chain's CDR3 is CASSLATGTAKDQYF. CDR3 DNA sequence: TGCGCCAGCAGCTTGGCCACCGGGACAGCCAAGGACCAGTACTTC.

V and J are TRBV6-5 and TRBJ2-7; 7 bases map to TRBD2. V lost 2 bases to trimming and J lost 2 bases; unmatched junction nucleotides: 9. Germline assignment: CDR1 MNHEY and CDR2 SVGAGI. This CDR3 is 16 amino acids long. This CDR3 is CASSYTRFGGTYEQYF. The CDR3 DNA is TGTGCCAGCAGTTACACCCGCTTCGGGGGGACCTACGAGCAGTACTTC.

J is TRBJ1-4 and V is TRBV19; D call uncertain. Deletions cut 9 bases from V and 7 bases from J, with 12 bases between. There are 12 residues in the CDR3. Germline V gene lookup returns CDR1 LNHDA and CDR2 SQIVND (reference sequence). CDR3 in amino acids: CASRSGFEKLFF. In DNA form, the CDR3 reads TGTGCCAGCCGTTCCGGGTTTGAAAAACTGTTTTTT.

The chain links TRBV29-1 to TRBJ1-3; D uncertain. Trimming stripped 2 bases from V and 9 bases from J, with 8 bases between. This CDR3 contains 11 residues. Germline assignment: CDR1 SQVTM and CDR2 ANQGSEA. CDR3 residues: CSVEIGSTIYF. As DNA, the CDR3 is TGCAGCGTTGAAATAGGGAGCACCATATATTTT.

This clone showed up just once. This chain joins TRBV9 and TRBJ2-3, with D perhaps matching TRBD2 (5 bases). Trimming removed 1 base at V and 6 bases at J, with 12 bases between. This CDR3 has 14 amino acids. Germline values: CDR1 SGDLS, CDR2 YYNGEE. CDR3 loop: CASSVRLADDTQYF. Written as DNA, the CDR3 is TGTGCCAGCAGCGTAAGGCTAGCCGACGATACGCAGTATTTT.

This rearrangement joins TRBV9 to TRBJ1-6; unclear D gene. The germline V gene encodes CDR1 SGDLS and CDR2 YYNGEE. The CDR3 is 16 amino acids. Trimming stripped 4 bases from V and 0 bases from J, with 11 bases between. CDR3 loop: CASSSTPSSYNSPLHF. As DNA, the CDR3 is TGTGCCAGCAGCTCCACCCCGAGCTCCTATAATTCACCCCTCCACTTT. The variable domain in full, completed from reference TRBV9 and TRBJ1-6, reads DSGVTQTPKHLITATGQRVTLRCSPRSGDLSVYWYQQSLDQGLQFLIQYYNGEERAKGNILERFSAQQFPDLHSELNLSSLELGDSALYFCASSSTPSSYNSPLHFGNGTRLTVT.

The chain recombines TRBV6-2 or TRBV6-3 with TRBJ2-7; 10 bases are a match to TRBD2. The junction had 6 bases not matched to a gene; V was cut back by 4 bases and J by 6 bases. This CDR3 is built from 14 residues. Germline V gene sequence: CDR1 MNHEY, CDR2 SVGEGT. CDR3 DNA: TGTGCCAGCAGTTCGAGCGGGGGGGCGCGCGAGCAGTACTTC. Protein sequence: CASSSSGGAREQYF.

The chain joins TRBV27 to TRBJ1-5; D uncertain. CDR3 length: 15 residues. CDR1 is MNHEY and CDR2 is SMNVEV in the germline V gene (reference sequence). V shed 5 bases and J shed 0 bases, with 11 bases lying between them. In nucleotides, the CDR3 is TGTGCCAGCAGTCCCAGACATAATAGCAATCAGCCCCAGCATTTT. Translation gives CASSPRHNSNQPQHF.

The chain links TRBV30 to TRBJ1-5; D call uncertain. Deletions cut 1 base from V and 0 bases from J, with 16 bases between. The length of the CDR3 is 17 residues. In germline, CDR1 is GTSNPN, CDR2 SVGIG (reference sequence). CDR3: CAWSASPFADSNQPQHF. CDR3 nucleotides: TGTGCCTGGAGTGCCTCTCCATTCGCGGATAGCAATCAGCCCCAGCATTTT.

The chain has TRBV7-9 and TRBJ1-5; no clear D gene. Per the germline V gene, CDR1 is SEHNR and CDR2 is FQNEAQ (reference sequence). V was trimmed by 5 bases and J by 4 bases, leaving 6 bases between them. This CDR3 spans 12 amino acids. The CDR3 DNA reads TGTGCCAGCAGCCTATCGAATCAGCCCCAGCATTTT. Amino acid sequence: CASSLSNQPQHF. The whole variable domain, remainder taken from reference TRBV7-9 and TRBJ1-5, is DTGVSQNPRHKITKRGQNVTFRCDPISEHNRLYWYRQTLGQGPEFLTYFQNEAQLEKSRLLSDRFSAERPKGSFSTLEIQRTEQGDSAMYLCASSLSNQPQHFGDGTRLSIL.

J is TRBJ1-3 and V is TRBV6-2 or TRBV6-3; D may be TRBD1 (6 bases). Trimming took off 2 bases at V and 9 bases at J, with 17 bases between the two ends. The germline gives CDR1 MNHEY, CDR2 SVGEGT. CDR3 length: 15 amino acids. The CDR3 loop is CASSYVGTTLSTIYF. Written as DNA, the CDR3 is TGTGCCAGCAGTTACGTCGGGACAACATTGAGCACCATATATTTT.

Note on this clone: The junction shows a germline mismatch at one end, possibly a read error. The chain couples TRBV7-7 to TRBJ2-5; 12 positions agree with TRBD2. The V gene's germline CDR1 is SSHAT and CDR2 FNYEAQ (reference sequence). CDR3 length equals 15 residues. In nucleotides, the CDR3 is TGTGCTAGCAGCCCCGGACTAGCGGGGCAAGAGACCCAGTACTTC. Residues: CASSPGLAGQETQYF. The full variable domain, its missing parts supplied by reference TRBV7-7 and TRBJ2-5, is GAGVSQSPRYKVTKRGQDVTLRCDPISSHATLYWYQQALGQGPEFLTYFNYEAQPDKSGLPSDRFSAERPEGSISTLTIQRTEQRDSAMYRCASSPGLAGQETQYFGPGTRLLVL.